This TCR beta chain came from a study of T cells in Graves' hyperthyroidism and ophthalmopathy. Whole-study context: Peripheral blood was taken when the disease was first diagnosed, before any treatment began.

Germline V gene sequence: CDR1 SGHVS, CDR2 FQNEAQ. This CDR3 is 14 amino acids long. V was clipped by 5 bases and J by 3 bases, with 14 bases between them. It was considered stable Graves' hyperthyroidism when ophthalmopathy did not progress within 18 months. In making diagnoses, clinical symptoms, serum thyroxine and TRAb, thyroid ultrasound and orbital computed tomography were all used. From more than 9 ml of fresh peripheral blood, PBMCs were isolated. Amplified TCR beta CDR3 regions derived from RNA transcripts. TCR CDR3 underwent first-round RT-PCR with the HTBI primer set. Each CDR3 protein is one row after TCRdb ran MiXCR on the multiplex PCR reads. The sample lists around 450,000 distinct CDR3 sequences, approximately 13% occurring once. This clonotype was counted ten times or more.

Sequenced material: blood. The chain is built from TRBV7-8 and TRBJ2-7; D is possibly TRBD1 or TRBD2 (5 bases each). The sequence came from a young woman with Graves' hyperthyroidism. CDR3 DNA sequence: TGTGCCAGCAGCCTGGGACGATACGTCTACGAGCAGTACTTC. It translates to CASSLGRYVYEQYF.